This record concerns one T cell receptor (beta chain) sequence. Its antigen is currently unknown. This sample is drawn from a study of cytomegalovirus exposure and HLA in healthy donors. Study-level points and caveats: Most CMV-associated TCR beta chains were later found to appear HLA-restricted.

PCR primers comprised 60 Vbeta and 13 Jbeta primers. Data came from immunoSEQ multiplex PCR; TCRdb stores just in-frame clones and leaves some out. The sample gives 130,000 to 150,000 clones, more than 75% of which show up once; 4.5% to 6% is in the top ten. The CDR3 is made up of 14 amino acids. The germline V gene has CDR1 WSHSY and CDR2 SAAADI. Trimming cost V 5 bases and J 3 bases, with 12 bases left between them. The source is a male donor in good health and CMV-seronegative. V gene TRBV10-2 combines with J gene TRBJ2-3; maybe TRBD2 (6 bases). Sequencing used PBMCs. Here the CDR3 reads CASSPMGGTDTQYF. The CDR3 nucleotides read TGCGCCAGCAGTCCCATGGGGGGAACAGATACGCAGTATTTT.